The 4 T cell receptor beta chains below come from one sample, sequenced in a study of control samples from healthy donors and cancer patients. Repertoires were generated with immunoSEQ multiplex PCR, while TCRdb's copy carries only in-frame clones and drops some. The sample records tens of thousands of clones, about 90% being singletons. The sequenced material came from PBMCs. The origin of the receptors is a man in his fifties with head and neck cancer.

The chain is built from TRBV5-1 and TRBJ2-2; D may be TRBD1 (5 bases). This CDR3 contains 15 residues. V lost 1 base and J 3 bases, leaving 10 bases between the germline ends. Germline CDR1 reads SGHRS; CDR2 reads YFSETQ. The CDR3 coding sequence is TGCGCCAGCAGCTTGAGGGGTCCGGACACCGGGGAGCTGTTTTTT. Amino acid sequence: CASSLRGPDTGELFF.

This clone was seen a few times. The rearrangement uses TRBV4-1 and TRBJ1-2; possible D gene TRBD1, 6 bases. V was cut by 0 bases and J by 3 bases, with 8 bases left in between. There are 14 residues in the CDR3. The V gene's germline CDR1 is MGHRA and CDR2 YSYEKL. DNA of the CDR3: TGCGCCAGCAGCCAAGAAAGGGGGGACTATGGCTACACCTTC. Translation: CASSQERGDYGYTF.

The genes are TRBV5-8 and TRBJ1-1; D might be TRBD1 (6 bases). Trimming stripped 5 bases from V and 3 bases from J, with 26 bases between. CDR1 and CDR2 (germline): SGHTS, YDEGEE. The CDR3 has 18 residues. CDR3 in DNA: TGTGCCAGCAGTCTCAACTTCGGGACACCTACTTGGGACACTGAAGCTTTCTTT. Residues: CASSLNFGTPTWDTEAFF.

The chain recombines TRBV7-3 with TRBJ2-3; D possibly corresponds to TRBD1 (5 bases). Deletions cut 2 bases from V and 1 base from J, with 16 bases between. CDR3 length equals 17 residues. Germline-derived CDR1 and CDR2 are SGHTA and FQGTGA. CDR3 nucleotides: TGTGCCAGCAGCTTATCCCAGGGTGTTTCCCGCACAGATACGCAGTATTTT. This encodes CASSLSQGVSRTDTQYF.